The 13 T cell receptor beta chains reported below all come from one sample, sequenced in a study of T cells in Graves' hyperthyroidism and ophthalmopathy. What was amplified from RNA transcripts were TCR beta CDR3 regions. The TCR CDR3 first-round RT-PCR relied on the HTBI primer set. TCRdb itself ran the multiplex PCR reads through MiXCR, one entry per CDR3 protein. The sample shows 250,000 to 300,000 distinct CDR3 sequences, around 15% of them seen only once. Sequencing was done on a sample of blood. The receptors were sampled from a woman aged 45-60 years with Graves' hyperthyroidism that later progressed to Graves' ophthalmopathy.

This clonotype was counted many times. The chain recombines TRBV6-1 with TRBJ2-7, with D perhaps TRBD2 (7 bases). The CDR3 length is 13 residues. Trimming left V 8 bases short and J 2 bases short, with 13 bases between. Germline V CDR1 and CDR2: MNHNS, SASEGT. The CDR3 here is CASAWGGPYEQYF. The CDR3 nucleotides are TGTGCCAGCGCCTGGGGGGGCCCCTACGAGCAGTACTTC.

This clonotype was detected ten times or more. The J gene is TRBJ2-7, the V gene TRBV6-1, with 9 bases aligning to TRBD1. The V segment lost 5 bases and the J segment 4 bases; nucleotides outside the gene matches: 9. Germline-derived CDR1 and CDR2 are MNHNS and SASEGT. The CDR3 consists of 15 residues. The DNA of the CDR3 is TGTGCCAGCAGTTACGAGGGGACAGGGTGGTACGAGCAGTACTTC. As protein: CASSYEGTGWYEQYF.

To note about this clonotype: A much more abundant neighbour one base away suggests this may be a read error. The V call is TRBV2, the J call TRBJ1-2, with D maybe TRBD1 (5 bases). The CDR3 sequence is 13 residues long. Trimming took 3 bases from V and 6 from J, leaving 11 bases between them. Per germline, CDR1 SNHLY and CDR2 FYNNEI. The CDR3 here is CASSDRAEDGYTF. The CDR3 DNA reads TGTGCCAGCAGTGACAGGGCGGAGGATGGCTACACCTTC.

This clonotype was counted many times. J is TRBJ2-7 and V is TRBV28; TRBD1 agrees at 10 bases. This CDR3 contains 16 residues. Germline V gives CDR1 MDHEN, CDR2 SYDVKM. Trimming took 4 bases from V and 0 from J; bases not matched to a gene: 6. The CDR3 region is CASSSWTGGSSYEQYF. As DNA, the CDR3 is TGTGCCAGCAGTTCCTGGACAGGGGGGAGCTCCTACGAGCAGTACTTC.

This clonotype was observed many times. This rearrangement joins TRBV7-9 to TRBJ1-1; 7 nucleotides agree with TRBD1. This CDR3 has 15 amino acids. Germline loops: CDR1 SEHNR, CDR2 FQNEAQ (reference sequence). V shed 5 bases, J shed 0 bases, and the junction held 6 bases outside the gene matches. CDR3 sequence reads: CASSPRQGVNTEAFF. CDR3 nucleotide sequence: TGTGCCAGCAGCCCCCGACAGGGAGTGAACACTGAAGCTTTCTTT.

This clonotype was seen a few times. This sequence joins TRBV12-3 or TRBV12-4 and TRBJ1-5; D uncertain. Between the trimmed V and J ends, which lost 6 bases and 5 bases, there was a span of 8 bases. The CDR3 is made up of 12 amino acids. The CDR3 nucleotides are TGTGCCAGCAGCCACGGTCATCAGCCCCAGCATTTT. Its translation is CASSHGHQPQHF.

With regard to this clonotype: A much larger clonotype is one base distant, so this may be a read error. The V gene is TRBV20-1, the J gene TRBJ2-1; weak D call: TRBD2 (6 bases). V lost 6 bases and J lost 5, with 11 bases in between. The CDR3 totals 12 residues. The germline CDR1 and CDR2 sequences are DFQATT and SNEGSKA (reference sequence). The CDR3 here is CSARTTHNEQFF. The CDR3 bases are TGCAGTGCCCGGACTACCCACAATGAGCAGTTCTTC.

The table lists this clonotype with many counts. The chain has TRBV9 and TRBJ2-1; unclear D gene. V was pared by 5 bases and J by 8 bases, with 17 bases between. Germline V lookup: CDR1 SGDLS, CDR2 YYNGEE. CDR3 size: 14 residues. In nucleotides, the CDR3 is TGTGCCAGCAGTCTCGGACCGATTTATGATGAGCAGTTCTTC. Amino acids: CASSLGPIYDEQFF. The full variable domain, rest sourced from reference TRBV9 and TRBJ2-1, is DSGVTQTPKHLITATGQRVTLRCSPRSGDLSVYWYQQSLDQGLQFLIQYYNGEERAKGNILERFSAQQFPDLHSELNLSSLELGDSALYFCASSLGPIYDEQFFGPGTRLTVL.

This clonotype was recorded a few times. This chain joins TRBV9 and TRBJ1-5; TRBD1 matches at 9 bases. The germline CDR1 and CDR2 sequences are SGDLS and YYNGEE. This CDR3 spans 14 amino acids. The V segment lost 3 bases and the J segment 5 bases; nucleotides outside the gene matches: 3. In nucleotides, the CDR3 is TGTGCCAGCAGCGCGGGACAGGGCGATCAGCCCCAGCATTTT. Encoded protein: CASSAGQGDQPQHF.

This clonotype was seen many times. The chain links TRBV6-1 to TRBJ1-5, with D uncertain. V lost 6 bases, J lost 6 bases, and 24 bases lay in between. Germline-derived CDR1 and CDR2 are MNHNS and SASEGT. The CDR3 spans 17 residues. In DNA, the CDR3 is TGTGCCAGCAGGGGAGAAGGAGGGTGGAGGGCAAGTCAGCCCCAGCATTTT. Translation gives CASRGEGGWRASQPQHF.

V usage is TRBV11-3 and J usage is TRBJ2-5; D may be TRBD2 (5 bases). The CDR3 is made up of 15 amino acids. V gave up 1 base and J gave up 4 bases, with 13 bases separating them. Germline V gene sequence: CDR1 SGHNT, CDR2 YENEEA. This CDR3 is CASSLGLNEGETQYF. The CDR3 region has the DNA TGTGCCAGCAGCTTAGGACTTAATGAGGGAGAGACCCAGTACTTC.

The sample holds many counts of this clonotype. V and J are TRBV15 and TRBJ2-3; maybe TRBD2 (5 bases). The germline V gene has CDR1 LNHNV and CDR2 YYDKDF (reference sequence). The V and J ends lost 5 bases and 1 base respectively, with 16 bases between them. CDR3 length: 16 amino acids. DNA of the CDR3: TGTGCCACCAGCTTATATGCGGCGGGTCGCACAGATACGCAGTATTTT. Protein sequence: CATSLYAAGRTDTQYF.

In regard to this clonotype: A clone one base away is much larger, so this may be a read error. This chain uses TRBV5-1 with TRBJ2-6, with TRBD1 identical over 7 bases. CDR3 size: 16 residues. CDR1 is SGHRS, CDR2 YFSETQ, per germline. The CDR3 DNA follows: TGCGCCAGCAGCAGAGGGACAGCCTCTGGGGCCAACGCCCTGACTTTC. Translation gives CASSRGTASGANALTF. The full variable domain, in which reference TRBV5-1 and TRBJ2-6 provide the parts outside the CDR3, is KAGVTQTPRYLIKTRGQQVTLSCSPISGHRSVSWYQQTPGQGLQFLFEYFSETQRNKGNFPGRFSGRQFSNSRSEMNVSTLELGDSALYLCASSRGTASGANALTFGAGSRLTVL.